This T cell receptor (beta chain) comes out of a study of T cells expressing NK-cell markers. Study-wide context: Investigators obtained TCR beta repertoires from sorted CD3+CD56+NKG2C+, CD3+CD56+NKG2C- and CD3+CD56-NKG2C+ T cells. Sequenced donors, eight in total, included seven who were HCMV-seropositive and one who was seronegative. The study's findings and limits: For over 5 donors, the dominant NKG2C+ clonotypes made up about 1.0-8% of their CD8+ T cells.

The CDR3 spans 15 residues. Germline V gene lookup returns CDR1 SGHNT and CDR2 YYREEE (reference sequence). It was by 5'RACE template switching with UMIs that TCR beta cDNA was made. TCRdb re-called the 5' RACE reads; every CDR3 protein appears as one record, without DNA. This sample's table has 120,000 to 150,000 distinct CDR3 sequences. Notes on this clonotype: Its target is unknown.

The sample comprised blood T cells: a sorted CD56 or NKG2C T cell subset, CD4+ or CD8+ T cells, or bulk PBMC T cells (not recorded which). This sequence was found in a man younger than 30 in good health. The chain uses TRBV5-4 and TRBJ2-7; lacking DNA, the TRBD2 call made by TCRdb goes unchecked. This CDR3 is CASSSTLAGGYEQYF.